The T cell receptor (beta chain) under discussion was sequenced for a study of shared clonotypes between healthy human individuals. Study background: Each donor had three CD4 naive, three CD4 memory, two CD8 naive and one CD8 memory plate. Study-wide results and caveats: Some naive CD4 clonotypes, approximately 4.5%, turned up in common across several donors. Relative to memory subsets, naive subsets generally showed larger estimated richness.

TCRdb's copy holds only in-frame clones and misses some; the assay was immunoSEQ multiplex PCR. The sample records about 820,000 clones, 80% to 95% being singletons. Trimming cost V 2 bases and J 9 bases, with 14 bases left between them. The CDR3 totals 14 residues. Germline CDR1 reads SEHNR; CDR2 reads FQNEAQ (reference sequence). Turning to this clone: Its antigen is currently unknown.

Naive CD8 isolation took CD45RO-negative cells positively selected for CCR7 and excluded terminally differentiated effector memory CD45RA+ cells. The clonotype originates from a man aged 25 to 45 in good health. Specimen: naive CD8+ T cells sorted from blood. The chain employs TRBV7-9 and TRBJ2-1; D not resolved. CDR3 sequence: CASSLQSSLFEQFF. DNA for the CDR3: TGTGCCAGCAGCTTACAGTCCTCCCTTTTTGAGCAGTTCTTC.